This note documents a single TCR beta chain sequence. This entry belongs to a study of brain T cells in children with intractable seizures. Described time point: blood from clinic visit 5 months post-surgery; TSC patient then seizure free. The CDR3 length is 13 residues. The germline V gene encodes CDR1 KGHDR and CDR2 SFDVKD. Losses at the gene ends were 9 bases for V and 5 bases for J; bases not matched to a gene: 7. Assay: immunoSEQ multiplex PCR; the TCRdb copy retains only in-frame clones and omits some. Of about 340,000 clones listed, approximately 93% are singletons. This rearrangement joins TRBV24-1 to TRBJ2-3, with 7 bases matching TRBD2. The source is a boy less than two years old with tuberous sclerosis and intractable seizures. The sample in question was peripheral blood, obtained less than 6 months after surgery. CDR3 residues: CATGHRGRDTQYF. The DNA of the CDR3 is TGTGCCACCGGGCACCGCGGGAGAGATACGCAGTATTTT.